What follows are 30 T cell receptor beta chains derived from one specimen sequenced in a study of CD8+ T cells in alopecia areata. This sample's treatment: oral pan-JAK inhibitor, 5-10 mg twice daily. Following RNA extraction, reverse transcription yielded cDNA that acted as the sequencing template. TCRdb keeps only in-frame clones here, not all; method: immunoSEQ multiplex PCR. Among roughly 76,000 clones listed, 29% were seen once. The starting material was CD8+ T cells sorted from blood, obtained at week 4, from a patient treated with tofacitinib. The receptors come from a human donor with alopecia areata.

The chain has TRBV11-2 and TRBJ2-3; possible D gene TRBD2, 5 bases. V dropped 5 bases and J dropped 4 bases, with 10 bases sitting between them. The germline V gene has CDR1 SGHAT and CDR2 FQNNGV. CDR3 length: 13 amino acids. In DNA form, the CDR3 reads TGTGCCAGCAGCCCGGAGGCCCCAGATACGCAGTATTTT. It translates to CASSPEAPDTQYF.

This clone is a singleton in its sample. This chain uses TRBV29-1 with TRBJ2-1, with TRBD2 identical over 10 bases. The CDR3 has 15 residues. The germline V gene encodes CDR1 SQVTM and CDR2 ANQGSEA. Germline trimming cut 0 bases from V and 7 bases from J; bases unmatched to any gene: 6. In DNA, the CDR3 is TGCAGCGTTGAAGACAGCGGGAGGGCCTCAAATGAGCAGTTCTTC. It codes for CSVEDSGRASNEQFF.

V gene TRBV2 combines with J gene TRBJ2-3; no firm D call. The V gene lost 2 bases and the J gene lost 2 bases, with 14 bases spanning the gap. CDR3 length: 16 residues. Germline-derived CDR1 and CDR2 are SNHLY and FYNNEI. The DNA for the CDR3 is TGTGCCAGCAGTGAATGGTTTGGGCAGTCCACAGATACGCAGTATTTT. Its translation is CASSEWFGQSTDTQYF.

Comment on this clone: Other nucleotide sequences from this sample produce the same CDR3. V gene TRBV29-1 combines with J gene TRBJ1-2; a weak D match, TRBD1 (6 bases). Deletions cut 4 bases from V and 7 bases from J, with 13 bases between. The germline gives CDR1 SQVTM, CDR2 ANQGSEA. The CDR3 runs to 12 residues. CDR3 protein: CSVGAGGGGYTF. The CDR3 nucleotides are TGCAGCGTTGGGGCGGGGGGCGGTGGCTACACCTTC.

The rearrangement uses TRBV4-3 and TRBJ2-7, with D hard to call. The CDR3 has 14 residues. V lost 2 bases and J lost 6, with 14 bases in between. Germline lookup yields CDR1 LGHNA and CDR2 YSLEER. CDR3 coding DNA: TGCGCCAGCAGCCAATCTAGTGGAGTTCGCGAGCAGTACTTC. As protein: CASSQSSGVREQYF.

This clone was seen more than once but under ten times. V is TRBV5-6 and J is TRBJ1-5; 8 bases line up with TRBD1. Germline CDR1 reads SGHDT; CDR2 reads YYEEEE. V shed 0 bases, J shed 2 bases, and the junction held 7 bases outside the gene matches. The CDR3 loop spans 17 amino acids. In DNA form, the CDR3 reads TGTGCCAGCAGCTTGGGCGCGGACAGGGTTGGCAATCAGCCCCAGCATTTT. Translation: CASSLGADRVGNQPQHF.

This clone was counted a few times. This chain links TRBV2 with TRBJ1-1; no reliable D call. From germline, CDR1 is SNHLY and CDR2 FYNNEI. This CDR3 spans 13 amino acids. V lost 8 bases and J lost 3, with 13 bases in between. The CDR3 region has the DNA TGTGCCAGCCACTATTTACCGGACACTGAAGCTTTCTTT. Translated, it gives CASHYLPDTEAFF.

The rearrangement joins TRBV4-2 to TRBJ2-5; D not certain. Per germline, CDR1 LGHNA and CDR2 YNFKEQ. The CDR3 is 15 amino acids. V was shortened by 2 bases and J by 1 base, with 11 bases between the two germline ends. This chain's CDR3 is CASSQYRIPQETQYF. The DNA for the CDR3 is TGTGCCAGCAGCCAATACCGCATCCCCCAAGAGACCCAGTACTTC.

This chain links TRBV29-1 with TRBJ2-7, with 11 bases that match TRBD2. This CDR3 is 15 amino acids long. V lost 6 bases to trimming and J lost 2 bases; unmatched junction nucleotides: 9. From germline, CDR1 is SQVTM and CDR2 ANQGSEA. CDR3 nucleotide sequence: TGCAGCGTGGATGGGGGGACTAGCGGACCCTACGAGCAGTACTTC. It translates to CSVDGGTSGPYEQYF.

CDR3 sequence: CSVLDSGTSGANVLTF. The CDR3 DNA follows: TGCAGCGTTCTAGATTCCGGCACCTCTGGGGCCAACGTCCTGACTTTC. The V and J genes are TRBV29-1 and TRBJ2-6; D is uncertain. The ends were cut back, 5 bases at V and 0 bases at J, with 14 bases in the middle. CDR1 and CDR2 from the germline V gene are SQVTM and ANQGSEA. The length of the CDR3 is 16 residues.

This clone has a handful of counts. The chain joins TRBV4-1 to TRBJ2-2; the match to TRBD2 covers 10 bases. The V gene's germline CDR1 is MGHRA and CDR2 YSYEKL. This CDR3 contains 16 residues. With V trimmed by 9 bases and J by 0 bases, 7 bases remained unmatched. The CDR3 protein is CARCLAGAPNTGELFF. CDR3 nucleotide sequence: TGCGCCAGGTGCCTAGCGGGAGCACCGAACACCGGGGAGCTGTTTTTT.

This sequence joins TRBV29-1 and TRBJ1-4, with a weak D call TRBD1 (5 bases). The CDR3 length is 12 residues. From germline, CDR1 is SQVTM and CDR2 ANQGSEA. Trimming took off 2 bases at V and 5 bases at J, with 6 bases between the two ends. CDR3 sequence: CSVETGNEKLFF. The CDR3 region has the DNA TGCAGCGTTGAAACAGGAAATGAAAAACTGTTTTTT.

The chain couples TRBV15 to TRBJ2-7, with D possibly matching TRBD1 (5 bases). CDR3 length: 13 residues. Trimming stripped 1 base from V and 2 bases from J, with 6 bases between. The V gene's germline CDR1 is LNHNV and CDR2 YYDKDF (reference sequence). The CDR3 is CATSRGQTYEQYF. CDR3 nucleotides: TGTGCCACCAGCAGAGGACAGACCTACGAGCAGTACTTC.

A few counts support this clone. V is TRBV30 and J is TRBJ2-7; D is unclear. The CDR3 totals 13 residues. V gave up 0 bases and J gave up 3 bases, with 9 bases separating them. Per germline, CDR1 GTSNPN and CDR2 SVGIG (reference sequence). CDR3 sequence: CAWSVTWIYEQYF. The CDR3 nucleotides read TGTGCCTGGAGTGTAACATGGATCTACGAGCAGTACTTC.

The V gene is TRBV5-1, the J gene TRBJ2-3; 11 positions match TRBD2. The CDR3 is 18 amino acids. With V trimmed by 4 bases and J by 1 base, 11 bases remained unmatched. The germline gives CDR1 SGHRS, CDR2 YFSETQ. CDR3 in amino acids: CASSPVAGGDDGTDTQYF. CDR3 nucleotide sequence: TGCGCCAGCAGCCCAGTAGCGGGAGGGGACGATGGCACAGATACGCAGTATTTT.

This chain joins TRBV29-1 and TRBJ2-1, with unresolved D. V was trimmed by 5 bases and J by 7 bases, leaving 33 bases between them. Germline CDR1 SQVTM, CDR2 ANQGSEA. The CDR3 runs to 19 residues. DNA of the CDR3: TGCAGCGTTAAAGGGATCTTGGGCGCTGTCTCGACGGTGGGTAATGAGCAGTTCTTC. This encodes CSVKGILGAVSTVGNEQFF.

Concerning this clone: Other DNA sequences in the sample encode the same CDR3. This chain connects TRBV29-1 to TRBJ2-2; D call uncertain. CDR1 is SQVTM and CDR2 is ANQGSEA in the germline V gene. CDR3 length: 14 residues. Trimming stripped 4 bases from V and 1 base from J, with 10 bases between. The DNA of the CDR3 is TGCAGCGTTGCTGGGCAAGGGAACACCGGGGAGCTGTTTTTT. The encoded protein is CSVAGQGNTGELFF.

The chain is built from TRBV2 and TRBJ1-2; D remains unclear. Germline values: CDR1 SNHLY, CDR2 FYNNEI. V lost 6 bases and J lost 3, with 5 bases in between. The CDR3 runs to 11 residues. The CDR3 DNA follows: TGTGCCAGCAGCTCATACTATGGCTACACCTTC. This gives the protein CASSSYYGYTF. Drawing the rest from reference TRBV2 and TRBJ1-2, the complete variable domain is EPEVTQTPSHQVTQMGQEVILRCVPISNHLYFYWYRQILGQKVEFLVSFYNNEISEKSEIFDDQFSVERPDGSNFTLKIRSTKLEDSAMYFCASSSYYGYTFGSGTRLTVV.

This clone was found a few times. The chain links TRBV10-3 to TRBJ2-1; TRBD1 matches 7 bases. CDR3 size: 15 residues. Germline V gene sequence: CDR1 ENHRY, CDR2 SYGVKD. The J segment lost 3 bases and the V segment lost 6 bases, leaving 8 bases of the junction unmatched. DNA of the CDR3: TGTGCCATCAGCCCCAAGGACAGGCTCTACAATGAGCAGTTCTTC. This sequence encodes CAISPKDRLYNEQFF.

This chain uses TRBV29-1 with TRBJ1-2; no firm D call. CDR3 length: 11 amino acids. Germline V gives CDR1 SQVTM, CDR2 ANQGSEA. V was cut by 4 bases and J by 3 bases, with 6 bases left in between. In nucleotides, the CDR3 is TGCAGCGTTGCACTCTACTATGGCTACACCTTC. As protein: CSVALYYGYTF.

The chain joins TRBV5-6 to TRBJ2-4, with TRBD1 identical over 7 bases. Looked up from germline, CDR1 is SGHDT and CDR2 is YYEEEE. CDR3 size: 15 residues. V was clipped by 2 bases and J by 5 bases; unmatched bases: 7. The CDR3 DNA follows: TGTGCCAGCAGCTTAGGATTTGGGACAGAAAACATTCAGTACTTC. Residues: CASSLGFGTENIQYF.

J is TRBJ2-1 and V is TRBV7-9; no clear D gene. Germline CDR1 reads SEHNR; CDR2 reads FQNEAQ (reference sequence). V dropped 4 bases and J dropped 7 bases, with 5 bases sitting between them. The CDR3 length is 11 residues. The chain's CDR3 is CASSSLNEQFF. Here the CDR3 DNA reads TGTGCCAGCAGCTCCCTTAATGAGCAGTTCTTC.

The chain couples TRBV4-3 to TRBJ2-1; 14 positions agree with TRBD2. The V and J ends lost 3 bases and 4 bases, in that order; junction bases with no gene match: 5. Germline CDR1 and CDR2: LGHNA and YSLEER. CDR3 length: 17 residues. The CDR3 loop is CASSHGTSGSYYNEQFF. The CDR3 nucleotides are TGCGCCAGCAGCCACGGGACTAGCGGGAGTTATTACAATGAGCAGTTCTTC.

Comments on this clone: The junction departs from germline at one end; a sequencing error may be responsible. The chain carries TRBV7-9 and TRBJ1-2, with a tentative D call TRBD1 (5 bases). Looked up from germline, CDR1 is SEHNR and CDR2 is FQNEAQ (reference sequence). The CDR3 spans 16 residues. The CDR3 DNA follows: TGTGCCAGCAGCTTAGTTCCAGGGAGCATCGACTACGGCTACACCTTC. Encoded protein: CASSLVPGSIDYGYTF.

The chain joins TRBV29-1 to TRBJ1-1; 7 nucleotides line up with TRBD1. CDR3 length: 14 amino acids. In germline, CDR1 is SQVTM, CDR2 ANQGSEA. V lost 7 bases to trimming and J lost 7 bases; unmatched junction nucleotides: 15. CDR3 sequence reads: CSGTTGTESNEAFF. CDR3 bases: TGCAGCGGGACAACCGGGACAGAAAGTAATGAAGCTTTCTTT.

This clone was recorded a few times. At one boundary the junction diverges from the germline segment, which might be a read error. As DNA, the CDR3 is TGTCCCAGCAGTTTTGGGATGAACACTGAAGCTTTCTTT. This encodes CPSSFGMNTEAFF. This sequence joins TRBV27 and TRBJ1-1; no clear D. The CDR3 spans 13 residues. Germline V gene sequence: CDR1 MNHEY, CDR2 SMNVEV (reference sequence).

The chain joins TRBV9 to TRBJ2-1, with D perhaps given as TRBD1 or TRBD2 (5 bases each). The length of the CDR3 is 12 residues. The germline gives CDR1 SGDLS, CDR2 YYNGEE. V gave up 0 bases and J gave up 9 bases, with 7 bases separating them. This CDR3 reads CASSVGDGEQFF. CDR3 nucleotides: TGTGCCAGCAGCGTAGGGGACGGTGAGCAGTTCTTC.

This clone turned up a few times. The chain couples TRBV29-1 to TRBJ2-7, with D maybe TRBD1 (6 bases). This CDR3 spans 13 amino acids. The V end lost 7 bases, the J end lost 5 bases, and 18 bases lay between the germline ends. Germline V CDR1 and CDR2: SQVTM, ANQGSEA. DNA for the CDR3: TGCAGCGCACAGGGTTTAGGAATGCACGAGCAGTACTTC. This gives the protein CSAQGLGMHEQYF.

This clone showed up just a few times. The chain recombines TRBV30 with TRBJ2-2, with D perhaps matching TRBD2 (6 bases). The CDR3 length is 14 residues. Trimming cost V 5 bases and J 1 base, with 11 bases left between them. Germline V CDR1 and CDR2: GTSNPN, SVGIG (reference sequence). The CDR3 DNA reads as TGTGCCTGGGACGGGAGTCAGAACACCGGGGAGCTGTTTTTT. Translation: CAWDGSQNTGELFF.

With respect to this clone: Since a much larger clone is just one base distant, this may be a read error. The V and J genes are TRBV18 and TRBJ2-7; D unresolved. Germline assignment: CDR1 KGHSH and CDR2 LQKENI. V was pared by 8 bases and J by 0 bases, with 11 bases between. The CDR3 runs to 13 residues. This chain's CDR3 is CASSFASSYEQYF. In nucleotides, the CDR3 is TGTGCCAGCAGTTTTGCCAGCTCCTACGAGCAGTACTTC.